The T cell receptor beta chain described here comes from a study of early T cells in non-severe SARS-CoV-2 infection. Study-wide results and limits: Private and CD4 specificities were missed by VDJdb matching, skewed to anti-spike CD8.

A few counts support this clonotype. What it recognizes is unknown. Each CDR3 protein is one row after TCRdb ran MiXCR on the 5' RACE reads. The sample shows more than 75,000 distinct CDR3 sequences, 13% of them seen only once. This CDR3 is 14 amino acids long. V was trimmed by 4 bases and J by 4 bases, leaving 11 bases between them. Germline-derived CDR1 and CDR2 are SGHNT and YENEEA. The material sequenced was whole blood. This sequence originates from an adult who was a healthcare worker with PCR-confirmed SARS-CoV-2 infection or an uninfected control (not recorded which). The chain combines TRBV11-3 with TRBJ2-1, with D perhaps TRBD1 (5 bases). The CDR3 region is CASSSQGVYNEQFF. CDR3 in DNA: TGTGCCAGCAGCTCCCAGGGTGTGTACAATGAGCAGTTCTTC.